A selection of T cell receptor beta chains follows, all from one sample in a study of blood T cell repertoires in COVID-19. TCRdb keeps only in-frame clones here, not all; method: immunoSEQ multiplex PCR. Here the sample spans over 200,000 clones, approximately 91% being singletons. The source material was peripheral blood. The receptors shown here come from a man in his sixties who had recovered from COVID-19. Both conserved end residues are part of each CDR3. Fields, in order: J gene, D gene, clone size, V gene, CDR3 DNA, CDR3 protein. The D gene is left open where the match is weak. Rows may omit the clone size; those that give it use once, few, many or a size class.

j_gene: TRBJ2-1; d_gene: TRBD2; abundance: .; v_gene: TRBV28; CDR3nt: TGTGCCATCGCAGGACTAGCGGGGTCCGATGAGCAGTTCTTC; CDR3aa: CAIAGLAGSDEQFF
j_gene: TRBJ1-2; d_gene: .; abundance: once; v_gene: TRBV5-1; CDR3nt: TGCGCCAGCAGCTTGGGCCCCATACAGGGAGAGGACACCTTC; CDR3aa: CASSLGPIQGEDTF
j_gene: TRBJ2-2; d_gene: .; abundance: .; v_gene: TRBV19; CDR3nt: TGTGCCAGTACGGAGGGGAGGCGGAAGTGGGACACCGGGGAGCTGTTTTTT; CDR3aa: CASTEGRRKWDTGELFF
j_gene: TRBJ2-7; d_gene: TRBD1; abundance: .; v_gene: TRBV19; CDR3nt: TGTGCCAGCAGGCTAAGAGGGGGCAACGAGCAGTACTTC; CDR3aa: CASRLRGGNEQYF
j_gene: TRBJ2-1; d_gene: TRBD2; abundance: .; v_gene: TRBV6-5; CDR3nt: TGTGCCAGCACCCTTGACTGGGGGGGTGTCAATGAGCAGTTCTTC; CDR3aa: CASTLDWGGVNEQFF
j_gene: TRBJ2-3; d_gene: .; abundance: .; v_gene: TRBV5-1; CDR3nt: TGCGCCAGCAGCCTGACTCTTTGGGGGGCAGATACGCAGTATTTT; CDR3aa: CASSLTLWGADTQYF
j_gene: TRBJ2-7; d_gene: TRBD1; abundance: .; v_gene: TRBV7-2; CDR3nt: TGTGCCAGCAGCTTATTCGGACAGGGGGAGCAGTACTTC; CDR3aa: CASSLFGQGEQYF
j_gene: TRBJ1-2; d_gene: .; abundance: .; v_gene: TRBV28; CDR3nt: TGTGCCAGCAGTTTAGGGACAAACTATGGCTACACCTTC; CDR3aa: CASSLGTNYGYTF
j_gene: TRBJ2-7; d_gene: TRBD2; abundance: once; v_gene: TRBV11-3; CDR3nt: TGTGCCAGCAGCTTTGACGGGACTAGCGGGAGCGGGGCCGAGCAGTACTTC; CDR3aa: CASSFDGTSGSGAEQYF
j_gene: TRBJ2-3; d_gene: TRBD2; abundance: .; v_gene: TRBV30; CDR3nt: TGTGCCTGGACTAGCGGGAGGAGGTCAGATACGCAGTATTTT; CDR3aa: CAWTSGRRSDTQYF
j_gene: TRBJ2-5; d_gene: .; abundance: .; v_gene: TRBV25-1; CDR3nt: TGTGCCAGCAGTGACACCGGGCAGGGGCAAGAGACCCAGTACTTC; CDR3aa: CASSDTGQGQETQYF
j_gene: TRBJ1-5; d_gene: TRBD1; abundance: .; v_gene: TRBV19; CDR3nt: TGTGCCAGTAGTGCCGGGACAGGGTGGACTCAGCCCCAGCATTTT; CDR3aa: CASSAGTGWTQPQHF
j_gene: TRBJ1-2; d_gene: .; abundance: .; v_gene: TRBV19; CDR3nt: TGTGCCAGTAGTATGAGGGAACGGATCTATGGCTACACCTTC; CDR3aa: CASSMRERIYGYTF
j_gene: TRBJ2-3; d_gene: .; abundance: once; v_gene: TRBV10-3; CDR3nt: TGTGCCATCAGTCGGGATTATTCAGATACGCAGTATTTT; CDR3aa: CAISRDYSDTQYF
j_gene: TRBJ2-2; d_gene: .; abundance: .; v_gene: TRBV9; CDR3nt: TGTGCCAGCAGCCCCTGGACTTCGCGTGGCACCGGGGAGCTGTTTTTT; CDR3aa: CASSPWTSRGTGELFF
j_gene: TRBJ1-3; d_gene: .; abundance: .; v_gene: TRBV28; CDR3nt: TGTGCCAGCAGATCCCACGCGGCAAGCTCTGGAAACACCATATATTTT; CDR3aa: CASRSHAASSGNTIYF
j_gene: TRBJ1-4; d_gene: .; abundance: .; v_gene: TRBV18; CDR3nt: TGTGCCAGCTCACGGGGAGGTGATGAAAAACTGTTTTTT; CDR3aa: CASSRGGDEKLFF
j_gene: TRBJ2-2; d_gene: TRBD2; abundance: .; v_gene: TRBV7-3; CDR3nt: TGTGCCAGCAGCCCCGTCGGGGGGATGGGGGAGCTGTTTTTT; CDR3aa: CASSPVGGMGELFF
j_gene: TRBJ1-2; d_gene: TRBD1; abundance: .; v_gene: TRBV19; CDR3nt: TGTGCCAGTAGTGTAACAGGGGTTGGTGGCTACACCTTC; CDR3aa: CASSVTGVGGYTF
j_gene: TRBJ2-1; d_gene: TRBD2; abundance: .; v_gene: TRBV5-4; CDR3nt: TGTGCCAGCTCTCCGGGCGGGAGGGCCGGAAATGAGCAGTTCTTC; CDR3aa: CASSPGGRAGNEQFF
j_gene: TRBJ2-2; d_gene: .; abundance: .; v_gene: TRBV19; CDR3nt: TGTGCCAGTAATTTAGGGGGGGCGCGGGGATCGAACACCGGGGAGCTGTTTTTT; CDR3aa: CASNLGGARGSNTGELFF
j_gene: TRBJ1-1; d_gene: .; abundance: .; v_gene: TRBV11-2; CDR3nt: TGTGCCAGCAGCTTAATTACAGGAGCTAACACTGAAGCTTTCTTT; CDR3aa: CASSLITGANTEAFF
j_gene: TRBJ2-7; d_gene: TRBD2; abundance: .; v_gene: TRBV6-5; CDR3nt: TGTGCCAGCAGTTACTGGAGCGGGAGGGACGAGCAGTACTTC; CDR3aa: CASSYWSGRDEQYF
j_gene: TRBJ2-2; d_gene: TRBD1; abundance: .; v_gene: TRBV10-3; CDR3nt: TGTGCCATCAGCCCCGACAGGGGAGACACCGGGGAGCTGTTTTTT; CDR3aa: CAISPDRGDTGELFF
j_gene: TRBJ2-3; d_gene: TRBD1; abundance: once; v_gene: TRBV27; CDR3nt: TGTGCCAGCAGTCGCCGGGACAGGGCAATTCTGGGCACAGATACGCAGTATTTT; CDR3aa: CASSRRDRAILGTDTQYF
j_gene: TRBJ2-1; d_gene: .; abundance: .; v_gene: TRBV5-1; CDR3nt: TGCGCCAGCAGCATCGGGACACCTTTTGGTAATGAGCAGTTCTTC; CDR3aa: CASSIGTPFGNEQFF
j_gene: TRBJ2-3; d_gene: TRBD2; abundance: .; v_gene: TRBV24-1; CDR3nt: TGTGCCACCAGTGATTTGGGCCTAGCGGGGACAGATACGCAGTATTTT; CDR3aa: CATSDLGLAGTDTQYF
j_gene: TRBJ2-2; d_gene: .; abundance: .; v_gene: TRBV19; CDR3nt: TGTGCCAGTAGTACCTGGACAGGCGGGGCCGGGGAGCTGTTTTTT; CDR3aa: CASSTWTGGAGELFF
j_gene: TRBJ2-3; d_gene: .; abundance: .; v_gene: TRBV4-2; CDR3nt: TGTGCCAGCAGTAAAGGGGGGGTCCTACCAGATACGCAGTATTTT; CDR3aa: CASSKGGVLPDTQYF
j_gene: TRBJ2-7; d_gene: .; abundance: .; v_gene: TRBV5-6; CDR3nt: TGTGCCAGCAGCTTGCAGGGGATCACCTACGAGCAGTACTTC; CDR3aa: CASSLQGITYEQYF
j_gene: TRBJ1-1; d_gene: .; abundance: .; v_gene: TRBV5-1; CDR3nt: TGCGCCAGCAGCCCCAGGGAGGGACTCGGGAACACTGAAGCTTTCTTT; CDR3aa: CASSPREGLGNTEAFF
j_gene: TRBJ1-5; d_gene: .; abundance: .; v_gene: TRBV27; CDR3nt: TGTGCCAGCAGTTTTCGGCCCACAGGGCATCAGCCCCAGCATTTT; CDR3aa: CASSFRPTGHQPQHF
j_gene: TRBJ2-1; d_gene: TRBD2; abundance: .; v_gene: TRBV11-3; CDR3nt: TGTGCCAGCAGCTTAGATTCAGCCCCTGGGGGGGATGAGCAGTTCTTC; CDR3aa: CASSLDSAPGGDEQFF
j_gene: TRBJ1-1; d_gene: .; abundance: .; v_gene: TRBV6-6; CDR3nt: TGTGCCGTCTTGAGAGGGAAGGAACGAAACACTGAAGCTTTCTTT; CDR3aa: CAVLRGKERNTEAFF
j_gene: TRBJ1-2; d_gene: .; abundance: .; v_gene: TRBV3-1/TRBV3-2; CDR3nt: TGTGCCAGCAGCTCCCTGGGGGGGGACTATGGCTACACCTTC; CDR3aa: CASSSLGGDYGYTF
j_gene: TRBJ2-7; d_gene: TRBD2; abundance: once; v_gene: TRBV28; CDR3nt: TGTGCCAGCAGTCCGGGACTAGCGGGACTCTACGAGCAGTACTTC; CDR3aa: CASSPGLAGLYEQYF
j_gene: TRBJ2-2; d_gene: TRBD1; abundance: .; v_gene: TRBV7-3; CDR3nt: TGTGCCAGCAGCCCCCAAGCAGGGGGTAACACCGGGGAGCTGTTTTTT; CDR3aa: CASSPQAGGNTGELFF
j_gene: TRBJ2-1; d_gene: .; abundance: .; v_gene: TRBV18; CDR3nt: TGTGCCAGCTCACCGAGGGCGGGGCCCGGGAATGAGCAGTTCTTC; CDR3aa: CASSPRAGPGNEQFF
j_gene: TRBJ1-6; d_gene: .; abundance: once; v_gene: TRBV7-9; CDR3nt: TGTGCCAGCAGCTTCCCAGGGAACTCACCCCTCCACTTT; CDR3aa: CASSFPGNSPLHF
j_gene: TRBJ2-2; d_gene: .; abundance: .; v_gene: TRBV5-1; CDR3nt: TGCGCCAGCAGCTTAAGGGTAGGGGATACCGGGGAGCTGTTTTTT; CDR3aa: CASSLRVGDTGELFF
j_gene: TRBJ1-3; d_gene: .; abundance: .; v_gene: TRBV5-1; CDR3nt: TGCGCCAGCAGCTTGACCACATTCAGCTCTGGAAACACCATATATTTT; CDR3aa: CASSLTTFSSGNTIYF
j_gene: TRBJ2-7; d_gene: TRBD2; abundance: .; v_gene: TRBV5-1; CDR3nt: TGCGCCAGCAGCTTGGACGGGGGGGCGTCCTACGAGCAGTACTTC; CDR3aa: CASSLDGGASYEQYF
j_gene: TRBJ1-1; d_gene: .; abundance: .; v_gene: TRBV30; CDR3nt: TGTGCCTGTGCTGGACAGTTTAACACTGAAGCTTTCTTT; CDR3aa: CACAGQFNTEAFF
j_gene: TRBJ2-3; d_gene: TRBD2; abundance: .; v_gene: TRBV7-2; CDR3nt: TGTGCCAGCAGCTTAGAAGGGGGACTAGCGGGAGCAGATACGCAGTATTTT; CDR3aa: CASSLEGGLAGADTQYF
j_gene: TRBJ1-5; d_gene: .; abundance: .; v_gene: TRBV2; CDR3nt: TGTGCCAGCAGTGAGCGTCCCGGGACATCCTATCAGCCCCAGCATTTT; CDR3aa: CASSERPGTSYQPQHF
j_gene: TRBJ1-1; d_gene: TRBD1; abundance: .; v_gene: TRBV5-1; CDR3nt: TGCGCCAGCAGCACCACTACAGGGGCCACTGAAGCTTTCTTT; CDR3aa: CASSTTTGATEAFF
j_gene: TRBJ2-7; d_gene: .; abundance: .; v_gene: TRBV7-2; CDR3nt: TGTGCCAGCACGGTAGCTGCTGGCTACGAGCAGTACTTC; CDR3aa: CASTVAAGYEQYF
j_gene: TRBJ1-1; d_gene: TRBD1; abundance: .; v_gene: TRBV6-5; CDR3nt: TGTGCCAGCAGACGACAGGGAGGCACTGAAGCTTTCTTT; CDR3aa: CASRRQGGTEAFF
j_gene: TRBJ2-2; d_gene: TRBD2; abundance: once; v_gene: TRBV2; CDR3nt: TGTGCCAGCAGTGAAGGACTAGCGGGACCCGGGGAGCTGTTTTTT; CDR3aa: CASSEGLAGPGELFF
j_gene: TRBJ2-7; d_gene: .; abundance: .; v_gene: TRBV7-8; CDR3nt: TGTGCCAGCAGCTTATGGGACAATACCTACGAGCAGTACTTC; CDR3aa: CASSLWDNTYEQYF
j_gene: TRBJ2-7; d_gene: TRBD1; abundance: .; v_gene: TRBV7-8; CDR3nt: TGTGCCAGCAGCTTAGTACCGGGACAGGGGGCGGAGGAGCAGTACTTC; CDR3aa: CASSLVPGQGAEEQYF
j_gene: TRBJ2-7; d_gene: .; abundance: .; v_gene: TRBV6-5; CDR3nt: TGTGCCAGCCGGGGAGAGGTACACGAGCAGTACTTC; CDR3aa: CASRGEVHEQYF
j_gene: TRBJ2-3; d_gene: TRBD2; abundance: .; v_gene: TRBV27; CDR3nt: TGTGCCAGCAGTCCCCAACCGCTAGCGGGGGGGCCGAGTACGCAGTATTTT; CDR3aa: CASSPQPLAGGPSTQYF
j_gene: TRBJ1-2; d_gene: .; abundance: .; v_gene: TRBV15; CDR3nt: TGTGCCACCAGCAACGGGTTCGACTATGGCTACACCTTC; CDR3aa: CATSNGFDYGYTF
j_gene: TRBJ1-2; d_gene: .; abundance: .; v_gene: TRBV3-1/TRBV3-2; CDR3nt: TGTGCCAGCAGCCCCGGGGAAACAGGCTACACCTTC; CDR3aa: CASSPGETGYTF
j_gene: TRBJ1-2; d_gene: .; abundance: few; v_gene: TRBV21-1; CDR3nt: TGTGCCAGCAGCAAAACTTGGGGCTACACCTTC; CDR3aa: CASSKTWGYTF
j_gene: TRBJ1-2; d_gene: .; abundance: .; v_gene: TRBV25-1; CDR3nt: TGTGCCAGCAGTGAATTTGGCGGCAACTATGGCTACACCTTC; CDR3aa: CASSEFGGNYGYTF
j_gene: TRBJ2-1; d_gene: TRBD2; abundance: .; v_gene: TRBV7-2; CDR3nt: TGTGCCAGCAGCCTGACTAGCGGGGGGGCCCATGAGCAGTTCTTC; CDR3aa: CASSLTSGGAHEQFF
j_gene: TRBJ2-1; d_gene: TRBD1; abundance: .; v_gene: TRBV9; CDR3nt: TGTGCCAGCAGCCCCACAGGGGTGTACTACAATGAGCAGTTCTTC; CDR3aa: CASSPTGVYYNEQFF
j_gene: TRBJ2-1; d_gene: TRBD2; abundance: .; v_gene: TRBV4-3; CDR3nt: TGCGCCAGCAGCCAATATTCGGGAGGGCCTAATGAGCAGTTCTTC; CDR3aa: CASSQYSGGPNEQFF